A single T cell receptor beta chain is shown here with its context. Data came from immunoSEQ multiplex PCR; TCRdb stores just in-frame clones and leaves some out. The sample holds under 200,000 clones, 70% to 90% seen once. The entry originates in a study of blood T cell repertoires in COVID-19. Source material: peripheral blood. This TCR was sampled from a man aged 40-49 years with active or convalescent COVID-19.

CDR3 region: CASSLSGTEAFF. Here the CDR3 DNA reads TGCGCCAGCAGCTTGTCAGGGACTGAAGCTTTCTTT. The chain has TRBV5-1 and TRBJ1-1; TRBD1 might be the D (5 bases). V lost 1 base and J lost 5, with 6 bases in between. The CDR3 loop spans 12 amino acids. Germline CDR1 reads SGHRS; CDR2 reads YFSETQ.